This T cell receptor (beta chain) was captured in a study of T cells in Graves' hyperthyroidism and ophthalmopathy (dated by TCRdb to about 2019). With regard to the full study: Peripheral blood was collected at initial diagnosis, before any treatment. TCR V-J signatures able to tell the groups apart were searched for in a discovery cohort of approximately 95 patients, of whom roughly 42 had Graves' ophthalmopathy and some 60 had stable Graves' hyperthyroidism. Prospective prediction of ophthalmopathy was tested in an independent validation cohort consisting of fewer than 20 hyperthyroidism patients and around 16 patients who later progressed to ophthalmopathy. For training and testing, the 100 or so patients in the discovery cohort were randomly divided in a 7:3 ratio. In addition, the study compared T-cell repertoires in thyroid tissue and in blood from roughly six Graves' hyperthyroidism patients. Following sampling, methimazole starting at 30 mg daily was given to hyperthyroidism patients, and high-dose intravenous methylprednisolone was given to ophthalmopathy patients. The paper reports TCR Vbeta CDR3 sequencing of over 130 peripheral blood samples: around 45 ophthalmopathy, over 70 hyperthyroidism and about 17 progressor patients.

V lost 0 bases and J lost 5 bases, and the count of bases not matched to a germline gene is 8. Reading from cysteine to phenylalanine, the CDR3 counts 16 amino acids. The CDR3 DNA has 48 bases and is translated from base 1. CDR1 KGHSH and CDR2 LQKENI are derived from the germline V gene. TCR beta CDR3 regions were amplified from RNA transcripts. The TCR CDR3 was subjected to a first round of RT-PCR using the HTBI primer set and the Qiagen OneStep RT-PCR kit. The libraries were constructed in a second round of multiplex PCR and then size-selected and purified. Libraries were sequenced paired-end with 100 bp reads on an Illumina HiSeq2000. In the original analysis: SOAPnuke was used to process the raw data, throwing out any read that contained adapters or uncalled bases, had a mean Phred below 15, or lacked an exact constant-primer or identifier match. High-quality paired reads were merged with COPE v1.2.5, and unique nucleotide sequences were defined as clonotypes. Clonotypes were aligned to IMGT TRBV, TRBD and TRBJ reference segments using MiTCR v1.1. Analysis was restricted to V-J combinations with a frequency above 0.0001, which covered 99.2% of repertoires. The TCS score was defined as F50 (clonal expansion) divided by E x V (chaos), with BLOSUM62-based TCRdist calculated between CDR3 peptides within each V-J. Welch's t-statistics and random forest reduced 514 V-J features to about 12, which were used in a naive Bayes classifier (R e1071). TCRdb reanalyzed the raw reads on its own, using fastp at Q25 for trimming and MiXCR for clone calling, and kept in-frame beta chains. Rows with one shared CDR3 protein collapse into an entry with the most common genes and DNA. These V and J calls derive from TCRdb rather than the authors' analysis. In this sample the table shows a few hundred thousand distinct CDR3 sequences, about 18% of which occur a single time. The ten biggest clones cover just under 45% of the sample.

This clonotype was seen ten or more times. The target of this receptor is not known. Qualities for individual bases were not recorded, and no much larger clone is one base off. Graves' hyperthyroidism was defined as stable when no progression to ophthalmopathy occurred over 18 months of follow-up. Hyperthyroidism patients were newly diagnosed, with disease duration under 2 months, and aged 18 to 65 years. The study excluded patients with uncontrolled infections, other autoimmune diseases, pregnancy or lactation. Diagnoses were based on clinical symptoms, serum thyroxine and TRAb, thyroid ultrasound and orbital computed tomography. Ficoll-Paque density gradient centrifugation was used to isolate PBMCs from around 10 ml of fresh peripheral blood. Trizol reagent was used to extract total RNA, and RNA quality was then checked on an Agilent 2100 Bioanalyzer. Summary of the overall study and its limitations: In validation, the model predicted progression to ophthalmopathy a median of approximately 6.3 months before onset, with over 60% sensitivity and about 72% specificity. Most expanded thyroid clonotypes (frequency above 0.001) were also detected in blood, suggesting blood repertoires may reflect thyroid immune responses. Sample size was not statistically predetermined, and blinding of investigators to group allocation was not performed. A 13 V-J signature model separated ophthalmopathy from stable hyperthyroidism, with approximately 87% sensitivity and around 84% specificity in cross-validation and 80%/75% in testing.

This TCR derives from a man aged 35 to 55 with Graves' hyperthyroidism. The rearranged chain carries TRBV18 and TRBJ1-1, with 8 middle bases fitting TRBD1. Sequenced sample: blood. CDR3 protein: CASSPPTGAPGTEAFF. The nucleotide sequence reads as follows: TGTGCCAGCTCACCACCGACAGGGGCCCCGGGGACTGAAGCTTTCTTT.